This T cell receptor beta chain was sequenced in a study of CD8 T cells in Susac syndrome (dated by TCRdb to the late 2010s). With respect to the entire study: Among the sequenced Susac syndrome patients, about 6 had clinically active disease and roughly eight were in clinical remission. Susac syndrome patients were therapy-naive, on corticosteroids (some also receiving IVIg), or on IVIg alone at blood withdrawal. The study used repertoire sequencing to test whether antigen drove CD8+ T cell activation and differentiation in Susac syndrome. What the work shows at the level of the full study, not this receptor alone: The number of individuals in the TCR sequencing and HLA analysis was recognized as being relatively small. The CD4+ T cell repertoire of patients with Susac syndrome showed no detectable clonal expansion.

RNA was extracted using the RNeasy kit, and roughly 0.45 to 1 microgram was reverse transcribed with random hexamers. TCR beta CDR3 regions were amplified with the immunoSEQ multiplex PCR assay covering 54 Vbeta and 13 Jbeta segments. PCR amplification bias was corrected by using a synthetic template baseline for primer optimization and computational correction. In the paper's pipeline: Only productive sequences were kept, with reads annotated to V, D and J genes according to IMGT and analyzed in immunoSEQ Analyzer. Clonality was computed as one minus Shannon entropy normalized by log2 of the number of productive unique sequences. Public and private clones were assessed among the 100 most prevalent clones of each patient and control. Susac-specific clones were defined as absent from healthy and MS cohorts, 800 to 1,200 published viral clones and other ImmuneACCESS disease sequences. In-frame beta chains were kept once TCRdb had trimmed the public reads at Q25 with fastp and called clones with MiXCR. Rows matching on CDR3 protein sequence are summarized as one entry with the most common DNA and genes. The V and J calls here are based on TCRdb, not the publication. In all, the sample holds over 150,000 distinct CDR3 sequences, and 95% to 96% of those were seen once. The ten largest clones add up to about 0.12% of the sample.

High-throughput TCR beta sequencing profiled peripheral blood CD8+ and CD4+ T cells from healthy donors, Susac syndrome patients and multiple sclerosis patients. The Susac syndrome patients fulfilled recently defined diagnostic criteria for either definite or probable disease. Bulk CD8+ and CD4+ T cells were purified by magnetic negative isolation, whereas CD8+ TEMRA cells were enriched by FACS. Blood was collected in EDTA tubes and processed within 24 hours, with PBMCs isolated through density gradient centrifugation. PBMCs intended for TCR sequencing were cryopreserved in liquid nitrogen and thawed later in a water bath at 37 degrees C. The sorted or isolated CD4+, CD8+ and CD8+ TEMRA cells reached a purity of at least 90%. Notes on this clonotype: Its antigen remains undetermined. There are no base qualities to consult, and no much larger clone falls within one base.

The specimen was CD4+ T cells from PBMCs. The sequence was obtained from a human donor with Susac syndrome.

CDR3 sequence: CASSQDPSNEILFF. Read as DNA, the sequence is TGCGCCAGCAGCCAAGATCCGTCTAATGAAATTCTGTTTTTT. The chain was built from TRBV4-1 and TRBJ1-4, with the D gene too uncertain to name. V gives up 0 bases and J gives up 14 bases, and the segment between their germline ends measures 16 bases. Counted from cysteine to phenylalanine, this CDR3 has 14 amino acids. Only CDR3 DNA is held: 42 bases, read in frame from base 1. Per the germline V gene, MGHRA is the CDR1 and YSYEKL is the CDR2.